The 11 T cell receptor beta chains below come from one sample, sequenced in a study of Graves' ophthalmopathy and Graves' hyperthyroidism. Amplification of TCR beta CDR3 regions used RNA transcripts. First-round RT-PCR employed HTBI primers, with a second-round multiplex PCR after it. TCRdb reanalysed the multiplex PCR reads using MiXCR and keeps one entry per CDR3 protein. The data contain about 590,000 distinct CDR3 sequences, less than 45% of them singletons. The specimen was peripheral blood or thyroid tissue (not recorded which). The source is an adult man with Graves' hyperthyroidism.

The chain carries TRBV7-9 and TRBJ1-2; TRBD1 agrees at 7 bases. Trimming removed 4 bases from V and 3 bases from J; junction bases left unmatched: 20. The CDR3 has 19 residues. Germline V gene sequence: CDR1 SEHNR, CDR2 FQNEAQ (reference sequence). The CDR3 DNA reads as TGTGCCAGCAGCTCTAAGGGTGAGGACAGGTCGTTCGACTACTATGGCTACACCTTC. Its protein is CASSSKGEDRSFDYYGYTF.

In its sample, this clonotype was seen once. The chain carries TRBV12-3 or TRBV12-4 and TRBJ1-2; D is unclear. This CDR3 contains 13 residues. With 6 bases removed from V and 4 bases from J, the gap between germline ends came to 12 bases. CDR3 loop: CASRADPVYGYTF. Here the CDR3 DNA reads TGTGCCAGCAGGGCGGACCCAGTCTATGGCTACACCTTC.

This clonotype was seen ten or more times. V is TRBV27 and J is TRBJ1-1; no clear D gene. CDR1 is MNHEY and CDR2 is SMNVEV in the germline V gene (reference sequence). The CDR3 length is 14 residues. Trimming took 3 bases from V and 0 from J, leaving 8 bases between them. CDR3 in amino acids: CASSFRSMNTEAFF. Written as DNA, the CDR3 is TGTGCCAGCAGTTTCCGGTCCATGAACACTGAAGCTTTCTTT.

CDR3 region: CAISASGGQRRKEPQHF. DNA of the CDR3: TGTGCCATCAGTGCGTCTGGGGGACAGCGACGCAAAGAGCCCCAGCATTTT. This rearrangement joins TRBV10-3 to TRBJ1-5; 7 bases line up with TRBD1. Per the germline V gene, CDR1 is ENHRY and CDR2 is SYGVKD. The CDR3 runs to 17 residues. V gave up 4 bases and J gave up 8 bases; unmatched junction bases: 17.

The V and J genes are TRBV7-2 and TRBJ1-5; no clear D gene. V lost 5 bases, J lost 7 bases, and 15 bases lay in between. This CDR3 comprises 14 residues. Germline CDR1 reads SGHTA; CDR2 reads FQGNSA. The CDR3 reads CASSPQAGGQPQHF. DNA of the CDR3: TGTGCCAGCAGCCCCCAAGCGGGAGGGCAGCCCCAGCATTTT.

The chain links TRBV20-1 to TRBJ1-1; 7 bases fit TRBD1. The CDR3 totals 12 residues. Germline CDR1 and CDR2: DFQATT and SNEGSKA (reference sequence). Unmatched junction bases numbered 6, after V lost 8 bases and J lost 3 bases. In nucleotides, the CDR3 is TGCAGTCCTCGGACAGGTGACACTGAAGCTTTCTTT. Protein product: CSPRTGDTEAFF.

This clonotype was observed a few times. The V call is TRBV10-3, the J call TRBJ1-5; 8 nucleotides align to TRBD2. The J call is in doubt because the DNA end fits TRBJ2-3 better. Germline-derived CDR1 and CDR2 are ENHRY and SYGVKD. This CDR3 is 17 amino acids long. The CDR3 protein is CAISESTPAGVTDTQYF. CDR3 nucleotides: TGTGCCATCAGTGAGTCGACACCAGCGGGGGTCACAGATACGCAGTATTTT.

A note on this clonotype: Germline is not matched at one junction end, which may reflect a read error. The CDR3 loop is CAGSLYTHTEAFF. As DNA, the CDR3 is TGTGCCGGCAGTTTATACACCCACACTGAAGCTTTCTTT. V usage is TRBV2 and J usage is TRBJ1-1; no clear D gene. The CDR3 extends over 13 amino acids. Germline loops: CDR1 SNHLY, CDR2 FYNNEI.

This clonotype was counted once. The CDR3 DNA reads as TGTGCCTGGAGTGTAAGTTTCAGATACAACACTGAAGCTTTCTTT. Encoded protein: CAWSVSFRYNTEAFF. The J gene is TRBJ1-1, the V gene TRBV30; D not resolved. V dropped 0 bases and J dropped 2 bases, with 13 bases sitting between them. CDR1 GTSNPN and CDR2 SVGIG come from the germline V gene (reference sequence). This CDR3 has 15 residues.

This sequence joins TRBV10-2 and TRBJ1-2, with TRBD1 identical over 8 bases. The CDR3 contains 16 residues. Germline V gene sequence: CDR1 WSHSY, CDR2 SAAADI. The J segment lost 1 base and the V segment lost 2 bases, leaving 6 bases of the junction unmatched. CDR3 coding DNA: TGCGCCAGCAGTGAGATTTGGACAGGGAATAACTATGGCTACACCTTC. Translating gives CASSEIWTGNNYGYTF.

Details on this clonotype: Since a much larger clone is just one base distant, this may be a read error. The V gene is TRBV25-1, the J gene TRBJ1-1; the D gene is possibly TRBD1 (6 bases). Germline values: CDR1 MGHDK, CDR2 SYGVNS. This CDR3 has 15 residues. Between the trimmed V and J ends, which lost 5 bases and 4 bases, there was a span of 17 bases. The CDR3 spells CASSSRRDTLTEAFF. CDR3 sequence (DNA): TGTGCCAGCAGTTCCCGCCGGGACACCCTCACTGAAGCTTTCTTT.